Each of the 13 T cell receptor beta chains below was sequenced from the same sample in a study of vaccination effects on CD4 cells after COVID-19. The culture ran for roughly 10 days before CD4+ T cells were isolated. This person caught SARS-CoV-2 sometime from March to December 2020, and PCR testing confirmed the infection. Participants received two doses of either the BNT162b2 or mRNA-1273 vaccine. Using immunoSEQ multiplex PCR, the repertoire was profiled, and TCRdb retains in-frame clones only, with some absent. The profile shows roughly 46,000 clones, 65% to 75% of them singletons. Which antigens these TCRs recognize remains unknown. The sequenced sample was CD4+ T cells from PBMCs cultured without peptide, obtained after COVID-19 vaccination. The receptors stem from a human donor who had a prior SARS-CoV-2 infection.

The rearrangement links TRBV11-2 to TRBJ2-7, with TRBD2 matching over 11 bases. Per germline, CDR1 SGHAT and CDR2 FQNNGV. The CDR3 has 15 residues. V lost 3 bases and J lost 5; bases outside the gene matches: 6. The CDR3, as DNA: TGTGCCAGCAGCTTGGGGGCTAGCGGGGGGAACGAGCAGTACTTC. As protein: CASSLGASGGNEQYF.

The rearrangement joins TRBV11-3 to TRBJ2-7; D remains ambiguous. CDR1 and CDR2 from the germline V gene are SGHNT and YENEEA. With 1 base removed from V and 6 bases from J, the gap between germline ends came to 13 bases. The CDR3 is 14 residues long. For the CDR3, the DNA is TGTGCCAGCAGCTTAGCCTGGACGACCGTCGAGCAGTACTTC. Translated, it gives CASSLAWTTVEQYF.

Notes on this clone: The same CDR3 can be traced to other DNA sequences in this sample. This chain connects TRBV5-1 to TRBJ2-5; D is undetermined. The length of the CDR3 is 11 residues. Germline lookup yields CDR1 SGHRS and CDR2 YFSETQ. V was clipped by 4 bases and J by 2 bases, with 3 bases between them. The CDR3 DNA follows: TGCGCCAGCAGCGAACAAGAGACCCAGTACTTC. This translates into CASSEQETQYF.

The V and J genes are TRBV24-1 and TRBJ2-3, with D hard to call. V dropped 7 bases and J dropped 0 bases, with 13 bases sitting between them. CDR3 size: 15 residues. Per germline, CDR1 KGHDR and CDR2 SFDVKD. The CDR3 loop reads CATRYPIRSTDTQYF. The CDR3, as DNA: TGTGCCACCAGGTACCCGATTCGGAGCACAGATACGCAGTATTTT.

The DNA for the CDR3 is TGTGCCAGCAGCTTAGATTCCCCAGAACAGGCAGCTTTCTTT. It yields the protein CASSLDSPEQAAFF. The chain employs TRBV11-3 and TRBJ1-1; a weak D match, TRBD1 (5 bases). The germline V gene encodes CDR1 SGHNT and CDR2 YENEEA. V was cut by 0 bases and J by 10 bases, with 15 bases left in between. The CDR3 sequence is 14 residues long.

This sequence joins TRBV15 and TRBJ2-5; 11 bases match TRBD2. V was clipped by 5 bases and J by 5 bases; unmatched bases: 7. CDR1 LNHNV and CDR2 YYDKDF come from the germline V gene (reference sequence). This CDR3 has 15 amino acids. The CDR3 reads CATSSGTSGRETQYF. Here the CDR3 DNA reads TGTGCCACCAGCTCCGGGACTAGCGGAAGGGAGACCCAGTACTTC.

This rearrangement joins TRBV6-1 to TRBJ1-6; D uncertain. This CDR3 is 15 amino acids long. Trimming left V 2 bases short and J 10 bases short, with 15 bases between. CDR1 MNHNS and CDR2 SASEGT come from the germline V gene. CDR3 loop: CASSEISPGNSPLHF. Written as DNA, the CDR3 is TGTGCCAGCAGTGAAATCTCGCCGGGTAACTCACCCCTCCACTTT.

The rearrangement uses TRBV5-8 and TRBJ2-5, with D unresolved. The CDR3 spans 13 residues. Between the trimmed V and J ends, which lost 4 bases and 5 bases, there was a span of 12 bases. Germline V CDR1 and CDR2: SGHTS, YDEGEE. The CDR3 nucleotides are TGTGCCAGCAGCCCGGTAGGAATCGAGACCCAGTACTTC. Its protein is CASSPVGIETQYF.

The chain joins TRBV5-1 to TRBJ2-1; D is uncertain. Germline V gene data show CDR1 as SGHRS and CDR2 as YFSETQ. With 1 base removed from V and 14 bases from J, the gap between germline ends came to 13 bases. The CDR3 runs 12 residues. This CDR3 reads CASSLNRVSEFF. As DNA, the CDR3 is TGCGCCAGCAGCTTGAACCGGGTCTCGGAGTTCTTC.

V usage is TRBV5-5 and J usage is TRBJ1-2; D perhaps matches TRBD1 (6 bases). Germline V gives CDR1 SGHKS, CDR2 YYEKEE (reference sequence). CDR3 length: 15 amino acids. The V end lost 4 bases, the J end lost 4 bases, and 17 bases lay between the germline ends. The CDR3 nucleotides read TGTGCCAGCAGCCCGAATTCGGACAGCTTCTATGGCTACACCTTC. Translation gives CASSPNSDSFYGYTF.

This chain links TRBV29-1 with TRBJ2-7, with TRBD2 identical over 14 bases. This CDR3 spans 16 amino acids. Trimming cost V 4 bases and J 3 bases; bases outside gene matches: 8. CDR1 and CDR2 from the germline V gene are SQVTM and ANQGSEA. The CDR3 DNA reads TGCAGCGTTGGGGGGACTAGCGGGAGATATGGCTACGAGCAGTACTTC. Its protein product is CSVGGTSGRYGYEQYF.

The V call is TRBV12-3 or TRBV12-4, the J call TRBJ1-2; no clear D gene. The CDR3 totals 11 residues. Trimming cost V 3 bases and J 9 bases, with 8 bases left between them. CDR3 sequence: CASSFWRSYTF. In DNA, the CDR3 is TGTGCCAGCAGTTTTTGGAGGAGCTACACCTTC.

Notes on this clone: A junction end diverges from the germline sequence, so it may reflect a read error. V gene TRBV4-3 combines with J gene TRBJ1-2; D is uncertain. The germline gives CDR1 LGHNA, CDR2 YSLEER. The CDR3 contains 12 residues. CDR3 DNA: TGCGCCAGCAGCCAAGGCCTCCGGGCCTCTCACTTC. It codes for CASSQGLRASHF.